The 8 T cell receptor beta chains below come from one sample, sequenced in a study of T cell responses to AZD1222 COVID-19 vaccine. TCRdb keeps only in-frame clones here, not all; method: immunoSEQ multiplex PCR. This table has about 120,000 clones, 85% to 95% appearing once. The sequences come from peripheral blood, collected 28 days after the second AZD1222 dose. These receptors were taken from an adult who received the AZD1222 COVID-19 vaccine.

The CDR3 DNA sequence: TGCGCCAGCAGGACAGGACCTTCTGTGGGAAACACTGAAGCTTTCTTT. Protein sequence: CASRTGPSVGNTEAFF. V and J are TRBV5-1 and TRBJ1-1; weak D call: TRBD1 (6 bases). There are 16 residues in the CDR3. V was pared by 5 bases and J by 2 bases, with 19 bases between. Germline loops: CDR1 SGHRS, CDR2 YFSETQ.

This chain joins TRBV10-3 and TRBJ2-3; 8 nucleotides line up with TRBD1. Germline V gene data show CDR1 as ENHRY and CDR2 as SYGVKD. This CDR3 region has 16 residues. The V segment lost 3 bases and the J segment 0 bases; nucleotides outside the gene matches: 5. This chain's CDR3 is CAISDPRQGSTDTQYF. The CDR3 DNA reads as TGTGCCATCAGTGACCCAAGACAGGGGAGCACAGATACGCAGTATTTT.

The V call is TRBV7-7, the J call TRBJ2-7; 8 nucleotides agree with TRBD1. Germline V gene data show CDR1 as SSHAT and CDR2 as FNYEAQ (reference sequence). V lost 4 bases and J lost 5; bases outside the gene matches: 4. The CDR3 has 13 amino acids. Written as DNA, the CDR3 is TGTGCCAGCAGCTCAGGGGGCGGCGACGAGCAGTACTTC. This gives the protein CASSSGGGDEQYF.

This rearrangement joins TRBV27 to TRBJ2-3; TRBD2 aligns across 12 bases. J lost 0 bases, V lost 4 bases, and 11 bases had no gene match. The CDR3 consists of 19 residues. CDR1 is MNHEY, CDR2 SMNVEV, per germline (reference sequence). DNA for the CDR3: TGTGCCAGCAGTTCGGAGACTAGCGGGGGTTGGTCTAGCACAGATACGCAGTATTTT. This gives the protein CASSSETSGGWSSTDTQYF.

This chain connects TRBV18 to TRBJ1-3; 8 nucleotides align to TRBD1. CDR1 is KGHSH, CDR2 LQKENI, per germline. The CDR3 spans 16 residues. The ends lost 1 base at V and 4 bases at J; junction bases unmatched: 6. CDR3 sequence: CASSPLGQGAGNTIYF. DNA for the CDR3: TGTGCCAGCTCACCACTTGGACAGGGAGCGGGAAACACCATATATTTT.

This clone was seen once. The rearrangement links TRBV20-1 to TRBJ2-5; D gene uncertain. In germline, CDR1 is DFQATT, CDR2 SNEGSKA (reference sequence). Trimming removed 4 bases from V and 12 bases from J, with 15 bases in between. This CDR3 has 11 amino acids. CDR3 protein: CSANDQEVKYF. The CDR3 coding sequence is TGCAGTGCTAACGACCAAGAAGTTAAGTACTTC.

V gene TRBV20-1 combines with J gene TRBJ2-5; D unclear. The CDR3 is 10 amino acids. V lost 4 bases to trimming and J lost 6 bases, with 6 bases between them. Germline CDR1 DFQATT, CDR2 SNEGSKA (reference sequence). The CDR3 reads CSAKFQTQYF. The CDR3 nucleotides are TGCAGTGCTAAGTTTCAGACCCAGTACTTC.

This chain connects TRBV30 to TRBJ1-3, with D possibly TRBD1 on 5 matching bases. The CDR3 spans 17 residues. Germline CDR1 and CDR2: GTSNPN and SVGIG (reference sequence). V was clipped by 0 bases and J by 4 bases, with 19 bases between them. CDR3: CAWSVGAGGIFGNTIYF. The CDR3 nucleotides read TGTGCCTGGAGTGTAGGAGCGGGGGGAATATTCGGAAACACCATATATTTT.